The 19 T cell receptor beta chains presented below share a single source sample, sequenced in a study of molecular identifiers for immune sequencing clone quantification. TCRdb re-called the PCR reads through MiXCR, storing one row per CDR3 protein. Seen here are roughly 65,000 distinct CDR3 sequences, 15% to 20% observed once, and the top ten hold around 1.6%. Source material: naive CD8+ T cells from blood, with Jurkat cell RNA spiked in. Subset of the sample: FACS-sorted CD8+CD4-CCR7+CD45RA+ naive T cells. The receptor set was obtained from a human donor in good health. Some libraries in this study had Jurkat cell RNA spiked in.

About this clonotype: A much larger clone is a single base away; this may be a read error. J is TRBJ2-1 and V is TRBV12-3 or TRBV12-4; 9 bases fit TRBD1. The CDR3 length is 14 residues. CDR3: CASSPGQGYNERFF. CDR3 DNA sequence: TGTGCCAGCAGTCCGGGACAGGGATACAATGAGCGGTTCTTC.

This clonotype was found once. The chain is built from TRBV30 and TRBJ2-7; 9 bases match TRBD1. The V gene's germline CDR1 is GTSNPN and CDR2 SVGIG (reference sequence). V lost 6 bases and J lost 4; bases outside the gene matches: 7. This CDR3 is built from 13 residues. The CDR3 nucleotides read TGTGCCTGCCGCTGGGACAGGGCTTACGAGCAGTACTTC. Encoded protein: CACRWDRAYEQYF.

In regard to this clonotype: This sequence may be a read error, since a much larger clone differs from it by one base. This CDR3 fails to terminate in the conserved phenylalanine or tryptophan, so it likely reflects a read error. The chain recombines TRBV28 with TRBJ2-1; D unresolved. The CDR3 is 12 amino acids. Germline CDR1 reads MDHEN; CDR2 reads SYDVKM. Trimming stripped 2 bases from V and 13 bases from J, with 12 bases between. The CDR3 protein is CASSLGTLGQFL. In DNA form, the CDR3 reads TGTGCCAGCAGTTTAGGTACCCTCGGCCAGTTCCTC.

To note about this clonotype: A read error is possible here, since a much larger clone lies one base away. J is TRBJ1-5 and V is TRBV27; D might be TRBD1 (5 bases). Germline loops: CDR1 MNHEY, CDR2 SMNVEV (reference sequence). The CDR3 is 16 amino acids. Trimming pared 5 bases from V and 0 bases from J, leaving 14 bases between. The CDR3 nucleotides read TGTGCCAGCAGTCAGGCAGGGCCTTATAGCAATCAGCCCCAGCATTTT. Translated, it gives CASSQAGPYSNQPQHF.

As to this clonotype: Possible read error: a much larger clone is one base away. The V call is TRBV12-3 or TRBV12-4, the J call TRBJ2-5; D call uncertain. This CDR3 is built from 14 residues. Written as DNA, the CDR3 is TGTGCCGGCAGTACCGGCGCCCCACAAGAGACCCAGTACTTC. Its translation: CAGSTGAPQETQYF.

This clonotype was recorded many times. The chain uses TRBV19 and TRBJ1-5; D not resolved. The CDR3 sequence is 13 residues long. CDR1 LNHDA and CDR2 SQIVND come from the germline V gene (reference sequence). The germline V and J ends were trimmed by 5 bases and 3 bases, with 8 bases remaining between them. CDR3 region: CASSLIANQPQHF. CDR3 in DNA: TGTGCCAGTAGTTTGATTGCCAATCAGCCCCAGCATTTT.

This clonotype was observed many times. The chain combines TRBV27 with TRBJ1-5, with D perhaps matching TRBD1 (5 bases). V lost 4 bases and J 2 bases, leaving 9 bases between the germline ends. Germline CDR1 MNHEY, CDR2 SMNVEV (reference sequence). The CDR3 is made up of 14 amino acids. The CDR3 sequence is CASSSGSGNQPQHF. CDR3 DNA: TGTGCCAGCAGTTCAGGGTCTGGCAATCAGCCCCAGCATTTT.

Only a few counts were recorded for this clonotype. The V gene is TRBV19, the J gene TRBJ1-1; no clear D. Deletions cut 8 bases from V and 4 bases from J, with 14 bases between. The CDR3 is 13 residues long. The germline CDR1 and CDR2 sequences are LNHDA and SQIVND (reference sequence). Here the CDR3 reads CASGWGGRTEAFF. CDR3 sequence (DNA): TGTGCCAGTGGTTGGGGAGGTCGCACTGAAGCTTTCTTT.

In this sample, this clonotype turned up many times. V and J are TRBV6-2 or TRBV6-3 and TRBJ2-3; tentative D call: TRBD2 (6 bases). The CDR3 contains 16 residues. Trimming removed 4 bases from V and 6 bases from J, with 20 bases in between. CDR1 and CDR2 (germline): MNHEY, SVGEGT. The CDR3 region has the DNA TGTGCCAGCAGTTTTAACCCTCGTAGCGGAGGTGATACGCAGTATTTT. Protein sequence: CASSFNPRSGGDTQYF.

The CDR3 protein is CASSPLLAGGYNEQFF. DNA for the CDR3: TGTGCCAGCAGTCCCCTTCTAGCGGGAGGCTACAATGAGCAGTTCTTC. The V call is TRBV27, the J call TRBJ2-1, with 11 bases aligning to TRBD2. The ends lost 5 bases at V and 3 bases at J; junction bases unmatched: 6. Germline V gene lookup returns CDR1 MNHEY and CDR2 SMNVEV (reference sequence). CDR3 length equals 16 residues.

This clonotype was recorded at least ten times. The rearrangement joins TRBV11-2 to TRBJ1-6, with D hard to call. V was pared by 2 bases and J by 14 bases, with 22 bases between. Per germline, CDR1 SGHAT and CDR2 FQNNGV. The CDR3 has 16 amino acids. The CDR3 DNA follows: TGTGCCAGCAGCTTAAGCCCTCCGGGAGCCCGTGATGCCCTCCACTTT. Amino acid sequence: CASSLSPPGARDALHF.

This clonotype was picked up a small number of times. V gene TRBV11-2 combines with J gene TRBJ2-3; the D is unclear. CDR3 length equals 14 residues. Trimming left V 5 bases short and J 1 base short, with 10 bases between. From germline, CDR1 is SGHAT and CDR2 FQNNGV. Here the CDR3 reads CASSELPGTDTQYF. The CDR3 region has the DNA TGTGCCAGCAGCGAGTTACCCGGCACAGATACGCAGTATTTT.

In the case of this clonotype: This may be a read error, as it is one base from a much larger clone. The chain has TRBV5-1 and TRBJ2-5; 8 positions agree with TRBD2. The CDR3 covers 15 residues. The V gene's germline CDR1 is SGHRS and CDR2 YFSETQ. CDR3 region: CASSSGGSLQETQHF. The CDR3 coding sequence is TGCGCCAGCAGCTCGGGAGGGTCCTTACAAGAGACCCAGCACTTC.

This clonotype has a handful of counts. One base away lies a much larger clone, so this may be a sequencing read error. J is TRBJ2-1 and V is TRBV29-1; a possible D gene is TRBD2 (5 bases). The CDR3 is 15 residues long. Germline assignment: CDR1 SQVTM and CDR2 ANQGSEA. For the CDR3, the DNA is TGCAGCGTCGCCGGACTCGTCCACTCCTACAATGAGCTGTTCTTC. Translation: CSVAGLVHSYNELFF.

This clonotype has a single count. This may stem from a read error, because a much larger clone lies one nucleotide away. The chain joins TRBV12-3 or TRBV12-4 to TRBJ2-7; unclear D gene. The CDR3 extends over 12 amino acids. The CDR3 sequence is CASSYTTYERYF. The CDR3 region has the DNA TGTGCCAGCAGTTACACCACCTACGAGCGGTACTTC.

This chain connects TRBV27 to TRBJ2-7, with a weak D call TRBD2 (6 bases). The CDR3 is 15 residues long. Germline V lookup: CDR1 MNHEY, CDR2 SMNVEV (reference sequence). Deletions cut 2 bases from V and 0 bases from J, with 11 bases between. The CDR3 protein is CASSLVAVSSYEQYF. The CDR3 coding sequence is TGTGCCAGCAGTTTAGTAGCGGTCAGCTCCTACGAGCAGTACTTC.

This clonotype was found many times. The chain has TRBV6-2 or TRBV6-3 and TRBJ1-1, with D uncertain. Per germline, CDR1 MNHEY and CDR2 SVGEGT. V lost 11 bases and J 2 bases, leaving 15 bases between the germline ends. CDR3 length: 13 amino acids. The CDR3 is CARGWGGNTEAFF. The CDR3 coding sequence is TGTGCCCGAGGCTGGGGAGGCAACACTGAAGCTTTCTTT.

The rearrangement links TRBV19 to TRBJ2-3, with 9 positions matching TRBD2. The CDR3 extends over 16 amino acids. Per germline, CDR1 LNHDA and CDR2 SQIVND (reference sequence). The trim removed 2 bases at V and 8 bases at J, leaving 11 bases unmatched. CDR3 sequence (DNA): TGTGCCAGTAGTATACTGGCGGGAGGGGAATGGTCTACGCAGTATTTT. Protein: CASSILAGGEWSTQYF.

Many counts were recorded for this clonotype. The chain joins TRBV2 to TRBJ2-2; D might be TRBD1 or TRBD2, each matching 5 bases. The CDR3 runs 15 residues. Germline CDR1 SNHLY, CDR2 FYNNEI. Deletions cut 3 bases from V and 5 bases from J, with 13 bases between. CDR3 sequence: CASSETAEGTGELFF. Here the CDR3 DNA reads TGTGCCAGCAGTGAGACAGCCGAGGGGACCGGGGAGCTGTTTTTT.